This TCR beta chain was sequenced for a study of cytomegalovirus exposure and HLA in healthy donors. The overall study: In a previous analysis, 120 million or so unique TCR beta sequences were found from 150 million to 200 million T cells. There were 65 million to 85 million unique TCRs (from HLA-typed donors) in an early data release. Study-level points and caveats: The records held CMV serostatus as the only immune exposure information.

This CDR3 has 15 residues. Trimming stripped 4 bases from V and 0 bases from J, with 10 bases between. The germline V gene has CDR1 MNHNS and CDR2 SASEGT. This clone has a handful of counts. The antigen is undetermined. The PCR contained 60 Vbeta and 13 Jbeta primers. Assay used: immunoSEQ multiplex PCR; TCRdb lists only in-frame clones, some missing. The profile shows approximately 160,000 clones, roughly 84% of them singletons. Source material: PBMCs. The source of this sequence is a male donor in good health and CMV-seronegative. The chain joins TRBV6-1 to TRBJ2-1, with D perhaps TRBD2 (5 bases). The CDR3 bases are TGTGCCAGCAGTGTACAGCGGAGCTCCTACAATGAGCAGTTCTTC. Protein product: CASSVQRSSYNEQFF.